The sample holds one count of the clone carrying this T cell receptor beta chain. Its antigen is currently unknown. All patients relapsed after autologous stem cell transplantation, and brentuximab vedotin exposure varied. Progressive disease, partial response or complete response was each patient's best response. Produced via immunoSEQ multiplex PCR; TCRdb's table is partial and in-frame only. The sample includes about 37,000 clones, just over 75% of them seen just once. V shed 5 bases and J 4 bases; nucleotides not matched to a gene: 4. Germline lookup yields CDR1 MNHNY and CDR2 SVGAGI (reference sequence). The CDR3 length is 13 residues. These data are taken from a study of PD-1 blockade in classical Hodgkin lymphoma. Study-wide context: The patients were dosed with nivolumab 3 mg/kg, infused intravenously every 2 weeks. Study-wide results and caveats: It was CD4+ TCR diversity, not CD8+, that rose significantly by C4D1.

Sequenced material: peripheral blood mononuclear cells (PBMCs), taken before the second cycle of nivolumab. The chain joins TRBV6-6 to TRBJ1-2, with 7 bases lining up with TRBD1. This TCR derives from a human donor with classical Hodgkin lymphoma. The CDR3 DNA reads TGTGCCAGCAGTCGACAGGGCCCCTATGGCTACACCTTC. Residues: CASSRQGPYGYTF.